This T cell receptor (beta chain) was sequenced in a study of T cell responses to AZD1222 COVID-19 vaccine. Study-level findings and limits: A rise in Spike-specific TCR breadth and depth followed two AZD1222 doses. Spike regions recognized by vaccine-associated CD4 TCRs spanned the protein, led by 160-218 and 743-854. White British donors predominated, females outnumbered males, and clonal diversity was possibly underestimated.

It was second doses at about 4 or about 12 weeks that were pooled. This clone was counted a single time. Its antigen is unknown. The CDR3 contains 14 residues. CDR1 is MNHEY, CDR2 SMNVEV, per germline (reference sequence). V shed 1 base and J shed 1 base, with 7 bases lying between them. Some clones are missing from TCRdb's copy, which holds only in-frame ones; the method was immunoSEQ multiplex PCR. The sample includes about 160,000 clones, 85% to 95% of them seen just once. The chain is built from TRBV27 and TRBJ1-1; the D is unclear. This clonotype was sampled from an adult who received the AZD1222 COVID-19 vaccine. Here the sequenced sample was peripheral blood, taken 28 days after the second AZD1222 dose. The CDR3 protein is CASSLYHSNTEAFF. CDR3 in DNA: TGTGCCAGCAGTTTATACCATTCGAACACTGAAGCTTTCTTT.